The source of this T cell receptor (beta chain) is a study of Graves' ophthalmopathy and Graves' hyperthyroidism. Across the whole study: Peripheral blood collection took place at initial diagnosis, before any treatment. Study-wide findings and caveats: Blood shared most expanded thyroid clonotypes above 0.001 frequency. The model's prediction of ophthalmopathy progression had about 70% sensitivity and roughly 72% specificity.

Using RNA transcripts, the TCR beta CDR3 regions were amplified. After a first-round RT-PCR with HTBI primers, a second-round multiplex PCR was run. Each CDR3 protein gets one entry after TCRdb re-called the multiplex PCR reads with MiXCR. The table records about 740,000 distinct CDR3 sequences, 35% to 50% of them present only once. The germline V gene encodes CDR1 MGHDK and CDR2 SYGVNS. Trimming took off 7 bases at V and 8 bases at J, with 8 bases between the two ends. The CDR3 consists of 11 residues. About this clonotype itself: Its antigen is as yet unknown.

Patients were excluded if they had other autoimmune diseases or uncontrolled infections, and likewise if pregnancy or lactation applied. This receptor was obtained from an adult man with Graves' ophthalmopathy. The sequenced sample was peripheral blood. The chain recombines TRBV25-1 with TRBJ2-2; unclear D gene. The CDR3 DNA sequence: TGTGCCAGCATCAGCGTTGGGGAGCTGTTTTTT. The encoded protein is CASISVGELFF.